This T cell receptor (beta chain) was captured in a study of blood T cell repertoires in COVID-19. Study information: Some COVID-19 samples were acute and others convalescent; all came from the United States, Italy and Spain. Sources were T cells, B-cell-depleted T cells, or PBMCs; the material itself was cDNA or gDNA.

Germline V CDR1 and CDR2: PRHDT, FYEKMQ (reference sequence). Trimming at V came to 5 bases and at J to 8 bases, leaving 3 bases not matched to a gene. The CDR3 has 13 amino acids. Seattle enrolled patients during active infection and tracked them longitudinally. TCRdb's copy holds only in-frame clones and misses some; the assay was immunoSEQ multiplex PCR. This sample has 300,000 to 400,000 clones, with 70% to 90% found just once. What was sequenced was peripheral blood. The chain links TRBV13 to TRBJ1-2, with 12 bases fitting TRBD1. This TCR came from a woman between 25 and 40 years old with COVID-19, enrolled during active disease. DNA of the CDR3: TGTGCCAGCAGCGGGGACAGGGGGCAAGGCTACACCTTC. Translation gives CASSGDRGQGYTF.